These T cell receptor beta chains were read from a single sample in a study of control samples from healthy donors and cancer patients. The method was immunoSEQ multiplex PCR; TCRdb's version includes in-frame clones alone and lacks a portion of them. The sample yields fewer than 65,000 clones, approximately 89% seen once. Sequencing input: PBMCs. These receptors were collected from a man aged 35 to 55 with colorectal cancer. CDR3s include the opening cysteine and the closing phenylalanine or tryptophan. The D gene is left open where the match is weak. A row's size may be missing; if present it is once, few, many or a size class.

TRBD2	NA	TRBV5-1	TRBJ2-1	CASSFPGTSGSPEYDEQFF	TGCGCCAGCAGCTTCCCCGGGACTAGCGGGAGTCCTGAATATGATGAGCAGTTCTTC
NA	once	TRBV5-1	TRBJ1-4	CASRPITTNEKLFF	TGCGCCAGCAGACCAATTACAACTAATGAAAAACTGTTTTTT
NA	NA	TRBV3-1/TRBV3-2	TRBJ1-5	CASSQWLDNQPQHF	TGTGCCAGCAGCCAGTGGCTGGACAATCAGCCCCAGCATTTT
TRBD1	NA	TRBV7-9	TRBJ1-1	CASTSVKTGPNTEAFF	TGTGCCAGCACGAGCGTCAAGACAGGGCCAAACACTGAAGCTTTCTTT
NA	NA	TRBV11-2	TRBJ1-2	CASSWEGGANYGYTF	TGTGCCAGCAGCTGGGAGGGGGGAGCTAACTATGGCTACACCTTC
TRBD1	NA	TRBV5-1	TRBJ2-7	CASSIPGTGVVSYEQYF	TGCGCCAGCAGCATACCCGGGACAGGGGTTGTCTCCTACGAGCAGTACTTC
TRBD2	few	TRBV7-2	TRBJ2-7	CASSLAGGSSYEQYF	TGTGCCAGCAGCTTAGCGGGAGGGAGCTCCTACGAGCAGTACTTC
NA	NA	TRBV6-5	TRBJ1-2	CASSYVQTNYGYTF	TGTGCCAGCAGTTACGTACAGACTAACTATGGCTACACCTTC
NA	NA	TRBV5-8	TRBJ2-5	CASRLETQYF	TGTGCCAGCCGGTTGGAGACCCAGTACTTC
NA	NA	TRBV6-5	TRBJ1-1	CASSNGETHTEAFF	TGTGCCAGCAGTAATGGGGAGACGCACACTGAAGCTTTCTTT
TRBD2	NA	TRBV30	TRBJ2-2	CAWILKGLGGTGELFF	TGTGCCTGGATACTTAAGGGACTCGGGGGGACCGGGGAGCTGTTTTTT
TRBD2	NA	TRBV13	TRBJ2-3	CASSPRLAGATDTQYF	TGTGCCAGCAGCCCCAGACTAGCGGGAGCCACAGATACGCAGTATTTT
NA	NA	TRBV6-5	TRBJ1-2	CASGLNYGYTF	TGTGCCAGCGGACTGAACTATGGCTACACCTTC
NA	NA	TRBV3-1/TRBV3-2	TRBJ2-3	CASRYSSGTQYF	TGTGCCAGCAGGTATTCCTCTGGTACGCAGTATTTT
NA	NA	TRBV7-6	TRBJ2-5	CASSRFGGDYQETQYF	TGTGCCAGCAGCAGGTTTGGCGGGGATTACCAAGAGACCCAGTACTTC
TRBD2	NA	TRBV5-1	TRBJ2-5	CASSLAGAGTQYF	TGCGCCAGCAGCTTAGCGGGAGCCGGGACCCAGTACTTC
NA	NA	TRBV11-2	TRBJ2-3	CASSTRTGSTQYF	TGTGCCAGCAGCACCCGGACTGGAAGTACGCAGTATTTT
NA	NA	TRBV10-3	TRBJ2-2	CAISGEIMNTGELFF	TGTGCCATCAGCGGGGAAATCATGAACACCGGGGAGCTGTTTTTT
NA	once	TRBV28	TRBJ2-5	CASSLQGSAQYF	TGTGCCAGCAGTTTGCAGGGATCGGCCCAGTACTTC
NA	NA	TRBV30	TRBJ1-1	CAWSVRAGLYTEAFF	TGTGCCTGGAGTGTACGGGCAGGGCTTTACACTGAAGCTTTCTTT
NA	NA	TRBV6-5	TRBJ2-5	CASSYSGSQETQYF	TGTGCCAGCAGTTACTCTGGCAGTCAAGAGACCCAGTACTTC
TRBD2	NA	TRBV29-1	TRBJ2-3	CSTIAGVTDTQYF	TGCAGCACAATAGCGGGGGTCACAGATACGCAGTATTTT
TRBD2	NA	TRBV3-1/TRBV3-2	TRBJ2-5	CASSQASGWEFTETQYF	TGTGCCAGCAGCCAAGCTAGCGGCTGGGAGTTCACAGAGACCCAGTACTTC
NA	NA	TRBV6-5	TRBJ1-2	CASTPGQLYGYTF	TGTGCCAGCACCCCCGGACAGCTCTATGGCTACACCTTC
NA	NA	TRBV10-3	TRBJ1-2	CAISERQGYGYTF	TGTGCCATCAGTGAGCGTCAGGGGTATGGCTACACCTTC
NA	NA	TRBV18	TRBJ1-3	CASSSQTALSGNTIYF	TGTGCCAGCTCATCCCAGACAGCGCTCTCTGGAAACACCATATATTTT
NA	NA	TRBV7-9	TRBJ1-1	CASSLVKGIAEAFF	TGTGCCAGCAGCTTAGTTAAGGGGATCGCTGAAGCTTTCTTT
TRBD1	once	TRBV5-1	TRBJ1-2	CASSIDRVDGYTF	TGCGCCAGCAGCATCGACAGGGTGGATGGCTACACCTTC
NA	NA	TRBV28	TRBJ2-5	CASSQETQYF	TGTGCCAGCAGTCAAGAGACCCAGTACTTC
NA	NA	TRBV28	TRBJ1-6	CASRPNNRLNSPLHF	TGTGCCAGCAGGCCCAATAATAGATTGAATTCACCCCTCCACTTT
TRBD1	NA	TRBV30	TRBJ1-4	CAWSKIGQGANEKLFF	TGTGCCTGGAGTAAAATTGGACAGGGGGCTAATGAAAAACTGTTTTTT
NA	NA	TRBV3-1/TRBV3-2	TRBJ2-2	CASSQAHLGNTGELFF	TGTGCCAGCAGCCAAGCCCACCTCGGGAACACCGGGGAGCTGTTTTTT
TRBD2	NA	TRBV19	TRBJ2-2	CASRGFSGSAGELFF	TGTGCCAGTCGGGGGTTTAGCGGGAGCGCCGGGGAGCTGTTTTTT
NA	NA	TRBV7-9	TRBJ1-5	CASSPQGNQPQHF	TGTGCCAGCAGCCCGCAAGGCAATCAGCCCCAGCATTTT
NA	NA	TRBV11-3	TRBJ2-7	CASSLKLRHEQYF	TGTGCCAGCAGCTTGAAGTTAAGGCACGAGCAGTACTTC
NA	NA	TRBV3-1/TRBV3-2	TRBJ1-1	CASSPPSEVTFF	TGTGCCAGCAGCCCCCCGAGCGAAGTAACTTTCTTT
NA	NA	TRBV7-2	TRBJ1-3	CASSLEGGASYTIYF	TGTGCCAGCAGCTTAGAGGGGGGCGCGAGTTACACCATATATTTT
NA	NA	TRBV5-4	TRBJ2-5	CASSIQGTGAQYF	TGTGCCAGCAGCATACAGGGGACTGGGGCCCAGTACTTC
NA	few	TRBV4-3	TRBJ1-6	CASSQDRTLNSPLHF	TGCGCCAGCAGCCAGGATAGGACCCTAAATTCACCCCTCCACTTT
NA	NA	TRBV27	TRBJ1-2	CASSPLGYGYTF	TGTGCCAGCAGTCCATTGGGCTATGGCTACACCTTC
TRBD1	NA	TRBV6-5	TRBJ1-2	CASTRTGKVSYTF	TGTGCCAGCACCCGGACAGGGAAGGTTAGCTACACCTTC
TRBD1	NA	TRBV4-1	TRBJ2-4	CASSQPGQLNIQYF	TGCGCCAGCAGCCAACCGGGACAGCTAAACATTCAGTACTTC
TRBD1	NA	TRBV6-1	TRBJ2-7	CASSDRPDRASYEQYF	TGTGCCAGCAGTGATAGGCCGGACAGGGCCTCCTACGAGCAGTACTTC
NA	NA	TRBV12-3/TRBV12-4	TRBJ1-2	CASSPRNYGYTF	TGTGCCAGCAGTCCGCGTAACTATGGCTACACCTTC
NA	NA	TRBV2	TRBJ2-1	CASSQLDNEQFF	TGTGCCAGCAGCCAATTGGACAATGAGCAGTTCTTC
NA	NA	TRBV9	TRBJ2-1	CASSTFGSTVEQFF	TGTGCCAGCAGCACTTTTGGGAGCACCGTTGAGCAGTTCTTC
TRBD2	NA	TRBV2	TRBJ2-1	CASSEDRASGYYNEQFF	TGTGCCAGCAGTGAAGATAGGGCTAGCGGGTATTACAATGAGCAGTTCTTC
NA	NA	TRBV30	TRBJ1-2	CACQEAEPYGYTF	TGTGCCTGTCAGGAGGCAGAACCCTATGGCTACACCTTC
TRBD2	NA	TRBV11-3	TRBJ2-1	CASSSSPGTSVNNEQFF	TGTGCCAGCAGCTCCTCGCCCGGGACTAGCGTAAACAATGAGCAGTTCTTC
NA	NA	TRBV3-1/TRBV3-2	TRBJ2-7	CASSQDINAGLSYEQYF	TGTGCCAGCAGCCAAGATATCAACGCGGGACTCTCCTACGAGCAGTACTTC
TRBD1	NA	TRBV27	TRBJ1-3	CASSLDRRTGNTIYF	TGTGCCAGCTCCCTGGACAGGCGAACTGGAAACACCATATATTTT
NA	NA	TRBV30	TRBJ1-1	CAWSGGYTEAFF	TGTGCCTGGAGTGGGGGCTACACTGAAGCTTTCTTT
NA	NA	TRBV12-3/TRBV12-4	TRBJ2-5	CASRGLSVAQYF	TGTGCCAGCAGAGGACTCTCCGTGGCCCAGTACTTC
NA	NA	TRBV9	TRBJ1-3	CASSSDSLGNTIYF	TGTGCCAGCAGCTCAGACAGTCTTGGAAACACCATATATTTT
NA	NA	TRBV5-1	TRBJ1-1	CASSLESGRVGAKAFF	TGCGCCAGCAGCTTGGAATCAGGGAGGGTAGGGGCAAAAGCTTTCTTT
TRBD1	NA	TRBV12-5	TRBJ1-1	CASGLVRTGNTEAFF	TGTGCTAGTGGTTTGGTACGGACAGGGAACACTGAAGCTTTCTTT